This T cell receptor (beta chain) comes out of a study of T cells after yellow fever vaccination. Each CDR3 protein is one row after TCRdb ran MiXCR on the 5' RACE reads. The sample lists over 300,000 distinct CDR3 sequences; 4.1% were seen once. The sample here was PBMCs, taken 5 days after the yellow fever booster vaccination. The TCR was taken from a young man who received the YFV17D yellow fever vaccine.

CDR3 protein: CASSFGGPGNTIYF. The CDR3 region has the DNA TGTGCCAGCAGCTTTGGGGGCCCTGGAAACACCATATATTTT. The chain uses TRBV5-5 and TRBJ1-3; a weak D match, TRBD1 (6 bases). This CDR3 is 14 amino acids long. The V gene's germline CDR1 is SGHKS and CDR2 YYEKEE (reference sequence). Trimming took off 2 bases at V and 2 bases at J, with 8 bases between the two ends.